This T cell receptor (beta chain) came from a study of OX40 agonist ivuxolimab in advanced cancers. Assay used: immunoSEQ multiplex PCR; TCRdb lists only in-frame clones, some missing. The repertoire holds 60,000 to 85,000 clones, with 87% as singletons. This specimen was CD4+ or CD8+ T cells sorted from blood, taken in a trial of the OX40 agonist ivuxolimab. This clonotype originated in an adult with an advanced solid tumor such as melanoma, head and neck, liver or kidney cancer.

The CDR3 DNA is TGCAGCGTTGATCCCATGGCAGGGGACCTCTACAATGAGCAGTTCTTC. Translating gives CSVDPMAGDLYNEQFF. The V call is TRBV29-1, the J call TRBJ2-1; a weak D match, TRBD1 (6 bases). The CDR3 runs 16 residues. Between the trimmed V and J ends, which lost 3 bases and 3 bases, there was a span of 18 bases. Germline values: CDR1 SQVTM, CDR2 ANQGSEA.